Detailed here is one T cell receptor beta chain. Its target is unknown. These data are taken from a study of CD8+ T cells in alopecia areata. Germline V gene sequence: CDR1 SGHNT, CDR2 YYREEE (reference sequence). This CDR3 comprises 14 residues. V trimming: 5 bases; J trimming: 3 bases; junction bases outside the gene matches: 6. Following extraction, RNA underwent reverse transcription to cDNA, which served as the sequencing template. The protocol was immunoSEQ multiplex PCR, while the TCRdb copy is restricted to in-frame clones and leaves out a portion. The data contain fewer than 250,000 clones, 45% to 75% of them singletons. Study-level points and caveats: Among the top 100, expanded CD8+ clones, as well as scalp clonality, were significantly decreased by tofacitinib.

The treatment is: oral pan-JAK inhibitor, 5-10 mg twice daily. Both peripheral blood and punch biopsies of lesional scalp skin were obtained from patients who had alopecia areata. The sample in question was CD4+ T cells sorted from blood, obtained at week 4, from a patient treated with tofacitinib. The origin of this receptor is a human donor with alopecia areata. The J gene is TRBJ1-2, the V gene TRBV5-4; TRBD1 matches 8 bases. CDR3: CASSSQGADYGYTF. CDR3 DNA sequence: TGTGCCAGCAGTTCCCAGGGGGCGGACTATGGCTACACCTTC.